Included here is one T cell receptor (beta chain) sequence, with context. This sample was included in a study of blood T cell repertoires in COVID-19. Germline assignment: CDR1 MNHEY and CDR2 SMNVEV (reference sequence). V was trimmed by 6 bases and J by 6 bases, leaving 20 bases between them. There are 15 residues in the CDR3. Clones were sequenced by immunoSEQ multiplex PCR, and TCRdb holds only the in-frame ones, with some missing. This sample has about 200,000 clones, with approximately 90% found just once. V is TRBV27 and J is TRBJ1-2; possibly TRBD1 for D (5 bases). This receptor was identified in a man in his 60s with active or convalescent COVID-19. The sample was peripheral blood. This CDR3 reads CASSSHGATVNGYTF. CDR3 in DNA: TGTGCCAGCAGCTCCCATGGGGCGACGGTAAATGGCTACACCTTC.